This TCR beta chain comes out of a study of beta chain features in type 1 diabetes. About the study: Cell yields, age and gender were similar between patients and healthy donors.

The CDR3 is made up of 14 amino acids. Germline V lookup: CDR1 LGHNA, CDR2 YSLEER. With V trimmed by 4 bases and J by 6 bases, 6 bases remained unmatched. The sequenced template was cDNA made from the entire isolated RNA. The table came from immunoSEQ multiplex PCR; TCRdb's copy has only in-frame clones and leaves some out. Among about 170,000 clones, around 7.9% were seen once, and the ten largest hold under 0.55%. As to this clone: The antigen is undetermined.

The study, taken as a whole, reports: The study found fewer insertions and more deletions at VDJ junctions in type 1 diabetes patients. Shorter templates might be favored by PCR, and equally so in patients and in controls. Across all four CD4+ subsets, people with type 1 diabetes showed modestly shorter TCRB CDR3s.

Material: central memory CD4+ T cells from blood. The receptor was isolated from a man aged 18 to 35 with type 1 diabetes. V is TRBV4-3 and J is TRBJ2-7, with 10 bases lining up with TRBD1. CDR3: CASSPGTGDSEQYF. CDR3 DNA sequence: TGCGCCAGCAGCCCCGGGACAGGGGACTCCGAGCAGTACTTC.